The source of this T cell receptor (beta chain) is a study of molecular identifiers for immune sequencing clone quantification. Study-level points and caveats: Among effectors, clones above 20 RNA copies held over 97% of molecules; among naive cells, under 1%.

Each CDR3 protein is one row after TCRdb ran MiXCR on the PCR reads. The sample contains 300,000 to 350,000 distinct CDR3 sequences, over 20% of which appear only once. This clonotype was counted at least ten times. Its antigen is not known. Germline lookup yields CDR1 LGHNA and CDR2 YSLEER. This CDR3 spans 17 amino acids. The germline V and J ends were trimmed by 0 bases and 5 bases, with 14 bases remaining between them. This chain joins TRBV4-3 and TRBJ2-6, with D unresolved. Input material: naive CD8+ T cells from blood, with Jurkat cell RNA spiked in. Noted subset: FACS-sorted CD8+CD4-CCR7+CD45RA+ naive T cells. The receptor was isolated from a human donor in good health. Some libraries in this study had Jurkat cell RNA spiked in. CDR3 loop: CASSQDGPLLRANVLTF. The CDR3 bases are TGCGCCAGCAGCCAAGATGGTCCTCTACTGCGGGCCAACGTCCTGACTTTC.